The 29 T cell receptor beta chains below all came from one sample that was sequenced in a study of T cell responses to AZD1222 COVID-19 vaccine. Profiling relied on immunoSEQ multiplex PCR, and the TCRdb table lists in-frame clones only, not all of them. The sample carries approximately 150,000 clones, under 95% recorded once. The material was peripheral blood, obtained on day 0 of AZD1222 vaccination. These receptors were taken from an adult in good health.

The chain employs TRBV7-9 and TRBJ1-5; D uncertain. This CDR3 is built from 14 residues. V was trimmed by 5 bases and J by 5 bases, leaving 13 bases between them. The germline V gene has CDR1 SEHNR and CDR2 FQNEAQ (reference sequence). This CDR3 is CASSDASGDQPQHF. Written as DNA, the CDR3 is TGTGCCAGCAGCGACGCCTCCGGGGATCAGCCCCAGCATTTT.

J is TRBJ1-5 and V is TRBV7-9; D is undetermined. This CDR3 spans 14 amino acids. The ends were cut back, 5 bases at V and 5 bases at J, with 13 bases in the middle. Germline CDR1 and CDR2: SEHNR and FQNEAQ (reference sequence). CDR3 coding DNA: TGTGCCAGCAGCCCCGGGGAATCGCATCAGCCCCAGCATTTT. Protein product: CASSPGESHQPQHF.

V usage is TRBV7-9 and J usage is TRBJ1-1; 9 bases map to TRBD1. The CDR3 runs 13 residues. From germline, CDR1 is SEHNR and CDR2 FQNEAQ (reference sequence). The ends lost 5 bases at V and 8 bases at J; junction bases unmatched: 6. CDR3 nucleotides: TGTGCCAGCAGCGATTACGGACAGGGGGAAGCTTTCTTT. Its protein product is CASSDYGQGEAFF.

This clone was seen only once. This chain connects TRBV11-2 to TRBJ1-6; D ambiguous. There are 12 residues in the CDR3. Germline CDR1 reads SGHAT; CDR2 reads FQNNGV. V shed 5 bases and J shed 6 bases, with 5 bases lying between them. The CDR3 DNA is TGTGCCAGCAGCACTAGTAATTCACCCCTCCACTTT. Protein product: CASSTSNSPLHF.

This sequence joins TRBV11-3 and TRBJ2-5; perhaps TRBD1 as D (5 bases). The V end lost 1 base, the J end lost 5 bases, and 8 bases lay between the germline ends. The CDR3 has 13 residues. In germline, CDR1 is SGHNT, CDR2 YENEEA. The CDR3 here is CASSLAGYETQYF. CDR3 DNA: TGTGCCAGCAGCTTAGCAGGGTACGAGACCCAGTACTTC.

This rearrangement joins TRBV12-3 or TRBV12-4 to TRBJ2-7; D might be TRBD2 (5 bases). Trimming removed 7 bases at V and 1 base at J, with 11 bases between. The CDR3 has 13 amino acids. CDR3 sequence reads: CASTMAGSYEQYF. In nucleotides, the CDR3 is TGTGCCAGCACGATGGCGGGTTCCTACGAGCAGTACTTC.

The rearrangement links TRBV18 to TRBJ1-3, with D perhaps TRBD1 (6 bases). This CDR3 has 16 amino acids. Germline values: CDR1 KGHSH, CDR2 LQKENI. V was pared by 2 bases and J by 4 bases, with 15 bases between. The CDR3 DNA reads TGTGCCAGCTCACCAGTTGCAGGGGCCAACGGAAACACCATATATTTT. This codes for CASSPVAGANGNTIYF.

This clone occurred once. This rearrangement joins TRBV5-1 to TRBJ2-7; 7 bases map to TRBD1. This CDR3 spans 16 amino acids. From germline, CDR1 is SGHRS and CDR2 YFSETQ. The J segment lost 6 bases and the V segment lost 1 base, leaving 13 bases of the junction unmatched. CDR3 DNA: TGCGCCAGCAGCTTGATCAGGGGGATAGGTTTATCCGAGCAGTACTTC. Encoded protein: CASSLIRGIGLSEQYF.

The chain combines TRBV6-5 with TRBJ1-5; possibly TRBD1 for D (6 bases). The ends were cut back, 6 bases at V and 6 bases at J, with 15 bases in the middle. The CDR3 loop spans 14 amino acids. Per germline, CDR1 MNHEY and CDR2 SVGAGI. The CDR3 reads CASRWGQGFQPQHF. CDR3 nucleotides: TGTGCCAGCAGATGGGGGCAGGGCTTTCAGCCCCAGCATTTT.

The chain is built from TRBV11-3 and TRBJ2-1, with a possible D match to TRBD1 (5 bases). The germline gives CDR1 SGHNT, CDR2 YENEEA. Between the trimmed V and J ends, which lost 3 bases and 8 bases, there was a span of 14 bases. The CDR3 has 14 amino acids. The CDR3 DNA sequence: TGTGCCAGCAGCTTTGATGGGGCCGATGATGAGCAGTTCTTC. Its protein is CASSFDGADDEQFF.

The genes are TRBV27 and TRBJ1-2; D remains ambiguous. This CDR3 comprises 13 residues. The germline V gene encodes CDR1 MNHEY and CDR2 SMNVEV (reference sequence). The V and J ends lost 7 bases and 5 bases respectively, with 14 bases between them. CDR3 protein: CASTRQVGYGYTF. CDR3 DNA sequence: TGTGCCAGCACTCGTCAGGTGGGATATGGCTACACCTTC.

This chain links TRBV6-1 with TRBJ1-1, with D unresolved. Germline assignment: CDR1 MNHNS and CDR2 SASEGT. Trimming took off 3 bases at V and 7 bases at J, with 9 bases between the two ends. The CDR3 contains 12 residues. CDR3 nucleotides: TGTGCCAGCAGTGAGGGTGTCTTTGAAGCTTTCTTT. Residues: CASSEGVFEAFF.

The chain is built from TRBV11-3 and TRBJ2-7; no clear D. Between the trimmed V and J ends, which lost 3 bases and 3 bases, there was a span of 15 bases. The CDR3 has 15 residues. Per the germline V gene, CDR1 is SGHNT and CDR2 is YENEEA. The CDR3 sequence is CASSLAFGLGYEQYF. As DNA, the CDR3 is TGTGCCAGCAGCTTGGCCTTCGGCCTCGGCTACGAGCAGTACTTC.

This chain links TRBV21-1 with TRBJ2-7; the table names TRBD2, a call not compared with the DNA. TRBV21-1 is tagged as a pseudogene. The CDR3 is 16 residues long. The CDR3 DNA sequence: TGTGCCAGCAGCAAAGGTCCGACTAGCGAAGGGTTCGAGCAGTACTTC. Translating it yields CASSKGPTSEGFEQYF.

The chain is built from TRBV5-4 and TRBJ1-5, with D tentatively TRBD1 (5 bases). The germline V gene has CDR1 SGHNT and CDR2 YYREEE (reference sequence). V was trimmed by 5 bases and J by 2 bases, leaving 11 bases between them. This CDR3 is built from 14 residues. The CDR3 region is CASSLGVGNQPQHF. CDR3 nucleotide sequence: TGTGCCAGCAGTTTAGGGGTGGGCAATCAGCCCCAGCATTTT.

This clone was observed once. J is TRBJ2-7 and V is TRBV6-2 or TRBV6-3; the D is unclear. The CDR3 extends over 11 amino acids. From germline, CDR1 is MNHEY and CDR2 SVGEGT. Between the trimmed V and J ends, which lost 5 bases and 7 bases, there was a span of 9 bases. For the CDR3, the DNA is TGTGCCAGCAGTCGTCCGGGTGAGCAGTACTTC. As protein: CASSRPGEQYF.

The gene calls are TRBV18 and TRBJ1-5, with D possibly matching TRBD1 (5 bases). Germline CDR1 and CDR2: KGHSH and LQKENI. V gave up 2 bases and J gave up 3 bases, with 14 bases separating them. CDR3 length: 16 amino acids. The CDR3 nucleotides read TGTGCCAGCTCACCATTTGAAGCAGGGAACAATCAGCCCCAGCATTTT. Amino acid sequence: CASSPFEAGNNQPQHF. Combining the CDR3 with reference TRBV18 and TRBJ1-5 gives the whole variable domain NAGVMQNPRHLVRRRGQEARLRCSPMKGHSHVYWYRQLPEEGLKFMVYLQKENIIDESGMPKERFSAEFPKEGPSILRIQQVVRGDSAAYFCASSPFEAGNNQPQHFGDGTRLSIL.

The chain carries TRBV6-5 and TRBJ1-2; 7 bases are a match to TRBD1. The CDR3 is made up of 12 amino acids. CDR1 is MNHEY, CDR2 SVGAGI, per germline. J was trimmed by 6 bases and V by 6 bases; bases with no gene match: 4. The CDR3 sequence: CASRQGGNGYTF. CDR3 in DNA: TGTGCCAGCAGGCAGGGGGGAAATGGCTACACCTTC.

The chain carries TRBV6-5 and TRBJ2-5, with 7 positions matching TRBD1. CDR3 length: 15 residues. CDR1 is MNHEY and CDR2 is SVGAGI in the germline V gene. J was trimmed by 4 bases and V by 5 bases; bases with no gene match: 10. The CDR3 DNA follows: TGTGCCAGCAGTCCTCTTTGGACAGGTACAGAGACCCAGTACTTC. Its translation: CASSPLWTGTETQYF.

The chain is built from TRBV7-2 and TRBJ1-5; TRBD1 matches at 7 bases. J lost 2 bases, V lost 6 bases, and 13 bases had no gene match. The CDR3 runs 17 residues. Germline-derived CDR1 and CDR2 are SGHTA and FQGNSA. The CDR3 coding sequence is TGTGCCAGCAGTCCTCGGACAGGCAACGATGGCAATCAGCCCCAGCATTTT. This encodes CASSPRTGNDGNQPQHF.

This chain connects TRBV7-6 to TRBJ2-1, with D tentatively TRBD2 (6 bases). Germline V gene sequence: CDR1 SGHVS, CDR2 FNYEAQ. V was shortened by 5 bases and J by 8 bases, with 19 bases between the two germline ends. The CDR3 runs 15 residues. The CDR3 protein is CASSRPPGGVDEQFF. The DNA of the CDR3 is TGTGCCAGCAGCAGGCCTCCAGGCGGGGTGGATGAGCAGTTCTTC.

The chain couples TRBV7-2 to TRBJ1-2; no reliable D call. The CDR3 is made up of 13 amino acids. CDR1 is SGHTA and CDR2 is FQGNSA in the germline V gene. V lost 2 bases and J 4 bases, leaving 8 bases between the germline ends. DNA for the CDR3: TGTGCCAGCAGCTTAAGCCAAGTCTATGGCTACACCTTC. As protein: CASSLSQVYGYTF. Looking up the rest from reference TRBV7-2 and TRBJ1-2 gives the full variable domain: GAGVSQSPSNKVTEKGKDVELRCDPISGHTALYWYRQSLGQGLEFLIYFQGNSAPDKSGLPSDRFSAERTGGSVSTLTIQRTQQEDSAVYLCASSLSQVYGYTFGSGTRLTVV.

V gene TRBV7-8 combines with J gene TRBJ2-3, with D possibly being TRBD1 (6 bases). V was trimmed by 5 bases and J by 4 bases, leaving 13 bases between them. The CDR3 loop spans 14 amino acids. Germline V gene sequence: CDR1 SGHVS, CDR2 FQNEAQ. Here the CDR3 DNA reads TGTGCCAGCAGCCTCCGGACAGCTCCAGATACGCAGTATTTT. Its translation: CASSLRTAPDTQYF.

The chain's CDR3 is CASSQHGQAEQYF. DNA of the CDR3: TGTGCCAGCAGCCAACATGGACAGGCCGAGCAGTACTTC. The J gene is TRBJ2-7, the V gene TRBV7-9; TRBD1 aligns across 7 bases. Germline lookup yields CDR1 SEHNR and CDR2 FQNEAQ (reference sequence). The trim removed 5 bases at V and 6 bases at J, leaving 7 bases unmatched. This CDR3 has 13 amino acids.

The CDR3 region has the DNA TGTGCCAGCAGCTTACGGAGGGGAATAAACTATGGCTACACCTTC. Translating it yields CASSLRRGINYGYTF. The V gene is TRBV7-2, the J gene TRBJ1-2, with a tentative D call TRBD1 (5 bases). V lost 2 bases to trimming and J lost 2 bases, with 12 bases between them. Germline V lookup: CDR1 SGHTA, CDR2 FQGNSA. The CDR3 loop spans 15 amino acids.

The chain couples TRBV9 to TRBJ1-3; 7 positions agree with TRBD1. Germline loops: CDR1 SGDLS, CDR2 YYNGEE. The V and J ends lost 0 bases and 2 bases, in that order; junction bases with no gene match: 2. This CDR3 has 15 amino acids. The CDR3 here is CASSVGGQAGNTIYF. For the CDR3, the DNA is TGTGCCAGCAGCGTAGGAGGACAGGCTGGAAACACCATATATTTT.

CDR3 amino acids: CASSQVTRSGPETQYF. Here the CDR3 DNA reads TGTGCCAGCAGCCAAGTGACGAGGAGTGGCCCAGAGACCCAGTACTTC. The gene calls are TRBV3-1 (or the pseudogene TRBV3-2) and TRBJ2-5; D is unclear. V dropped 1 base and J dropped 4 bases, with 16 bases sitting between them. Germline CDR1 LGHDT, CDR2 YNNKEL (reference sequence). The CDR3 is 16 amino acids.

The chain is built from TRBV7-3 and TRBJ2-1, with D maybe TRBD2 (6 bases). Germline V gene sequence: CDR1 SGHTA, CDR2 FQGTGA. V lost 3 bases, J lost 2 bases, and 8 bases lay in between. This CDR3 has 14 amino acids. In DNA form, the CDR3 reads TGTGCCAGCAGCTTGGGACTCACCTACAATGAGCAGTTCTTC. Translating it yields CASSLGLTYNEQFF.

The rearrangement joins TRBV5-4 to TRBJ2-3; 10 bases align to TRBD1. The CDR3 totals 15 residues. Germline V gives CDR1 SGHNT, CDR2 YYREEE (reference sequence). V lost 2 bases to trimming and J lost 5 bases; unmatched junction nucleotides: 5. For the CDR3, the DNA is TGTGCCAGCAGCTTTCGAGGACAGGGGGTAGATACGCAGTATTTT. It encodes CASSFRGQGVDTQYF.